This T cell receptor beta chain was found in a study of blood T cell repertoires in COVID-19. V was clipped by 6 bases and J by 5 bases; unmatched bases: 9. This CDR3 comprises 14 residues. The germline gives CDR1 LNHDA, CDR2 SQIVND (reference sequence). The method was immunoSEQ multiplex PCR; TCRdb's version includes in-frame clones alone and lacks a portion of them. Seen here are approximately 200,000 clones, just under 90% observed once, and the top ten hold roughly 6.2%. This clone was observed a handful of times. The gene calls are TRBV19 and TRBJ1-1; 7 nucleotides match TRBD1. The origin of this receptor is a man between 60 and 75 years old who had recovered from COVID-19. Sequencing was done on a sample of peripheral blood. The CDR3 sequence is CASSLRTGLTEAFF. CDR3 DNA sequence: TGTGCCAGTAGCCTACGGACAGGTTTGACTGAAGCTTTCTTT.